Below are 24 T cell receptor beta chains sequenced from a single sample in a study of CD8 T cells in ankylosing spondylitis. Whole-study findings and limits: What seemed typical of ankylosing spondylitis blood was a TCR beta motif built from about eight highly homologous variants.

Their specific antigens are unknown. Each CDR3 protein gets one entry after TCRdb re-called the 5' RACE reads with MiXCR. The top ten clones hold 3% to 4.5% of a sample with fewer than 550,000 distinct CDR3 sequences, approximately 5% of them seen once. The source material was blood, either unsorted or a sorted T cell fraction (not recorded which). The receptors stem from a male donor with ankylosing spondylitis.

This clonotype was seen many times. The V gene is TRBV7-9, the J gene TRBJ1-1; D unclear. Germline CDR1 is SEHNR and CDR2 is FQNEAQ (reference sequence). V gave up 3 bases and J gave up 8 bases, with 10 bases separating them. This CDR3 contains 12 residues. In DNA, the CDR3 is TGTGCCAGCAGCTTTGCGACGGTCGAAGCTTTCTTT. Amino acids: CASSFATVEAFF.

In this sample, this clonotype turned up many times. The V gene is TRBV5-1, the J gene TRBJ1-1; the D is unclear. The CDR3 has 12 residues. V dropped 3 bases and J dropped 6 bases, with 9 bases sitting between them. Germline V gene data show CDR1 as SGHRS and CDR2 as YFSETQ. The CDR3 sequence: CASSSEVAEAFF. The CDR3 DNA follows: TGCGCCAGCAGCTCCGAAGTCGCTGAAGCTTTCTTT.

This clonotype was recorded many times. The chain's CDR3 is CASSLGGQGGGYTF. The CDR3 coding sequence is TGCGCCAGCAGCTTGGGGGGACAGGGTGGCGGCTACACCTTC. The V gene is TRBV5-1, the J gene TRBJ1-2; 9 positions agree with TRBD1. The V segment lost 0 bases and the J segment 8 bases; nucleotides outside the gene matches: 5. Germline V lookup: CDR1 SGHRS, CDR2 YFSETQ. The CDR3 is made up of 14 amino acids.

This clonotype was seen many times. The rearrangement links TRBV10-3 to TRBJ2-5, with 10 bases matching TRBD1. The CDR3 is 14 residues long. CDR1 is ENHRY, CDR2 SYGVKD, per germline. V gave up 6 bases and J gave up 5 bases; unmatched junction bases: 6. The CDR3 DNA reads as TGTGCCATCAGGGGGGACAGGGGTAGTGAGACCCAGTACTTC. As protein: CAIRGDRGSETQYF.

This clonotype was seen at least ten times. This chain uses TRBV12-3 or TRBV12-4 with TRBJ2-5; possible D gene TRBD2, 6 bases. The CDR3 is 14 amino acids. Trimming left V 5 bases short and J 4 bases short, with 14 bases between. The DNA of the CDR3 is TGTGCCAGCAGTCGCCTAGCGTCTGGAGAGACCCAGTACTTC. This sequence encodes CASSRLASGETQYF.

This clonotype was seen repeatedly, ten times or more. The gene calls are TRBV20-1 and TRBJ2-7, with D possibly TRBD1 on 5 matching bases. Germline CDR1 reads DFQATT; CDR2 reads SNEGSKA (reference sequence). V lost 4 bases, J lost 3 bases, and 19 bases lay in between. This CDR3 has 15 residues. The CDR3 DNA is TGCAGTGCTAACCCCCCGGTAAGGGGCCTCTACGAGCAGTACTTC. It translates to CSANPPVRGLYEQYF.

This clonotype showed up many times. This sequence joins TRBV6-5 and TRBJ2-7; TRBD1 matches at 7 bases. With 0 bases clipped from V and 5 bases from J, the junction kept 7 bases outside the gene matches. Per the germline V gene, CDR1 is MNHEY and CDR2 is SVGAGI. The CDR3 has 15 amino acids. CDR3 DNA: TGTGCCAGCAGTTACTCCGGACAGGACGAGAACGAGCAGTACTTC. Its protein is CASSYSGQDENEQYF.

In this sample, this clonotype turned up many times. The chain recombines TRBV5-5 with TRBJ2-7; 8 bases align to TRBD2. V dropped 4 bases and J dropped 6; count of bases not matched to a gene: 15. This CDR3 comprises 16 residues. Germline V gene data show CDR1 as SGHKS and CDR2 as YYEKEE (reference sequence). In DNA, the CDR3 is TGTGCCAGCAGCAAGCAAGCGGGAGCACTTTCAGGCGAGCAGTACTTC. This translates into CASSKQAGALSGEQYF. The complete variable domain, with remaining parts taken from reference TRBV5-5 and TRBJ2-7, reads DAGVTQSPTHLIKTRGQQVTLRCSPISGHKSVSWYQQVLGQGPQFIFQYYEKEERGRGNFPDRFSARQFPNYSSELNVNALLLGDSALYLCASSKQAGALSGEQYFGPGTRLTVT.

This clonotype was detected many times. This chain joins TRBV6-5 and TRBJ2-7; D perhaps matches TRBD2 (6 bases). CDR1 and CDR2 (germline): MNHEY, SVGAGI. The CDR3 extends over 11 amino acids. V was pared by 2 bases and J by 12 bases, with 11 bases between. CDR3 coding DNA: TGTGCCAGCAGTTACGGAGGGAGGAGGTACTTC. Protein product: CASSYGGRRYF.

This clonotype was seen ten or more times. This rearrangement joins TRBV9 to TRBJ1-1; D unresolved. Germline V gene data show CDR1 as SGDLS and CDR2 as YYNGEE. Trimming stripped 3 bases from V and 8 bases from J, with 20 bases between. This CDR3 is built from 15 residues. CDR3 DNA sequence: TGTGCCAGCAGCGATTACCGGACCGGGCTTGCGGAAGCTTTCTTT. This sequence encodes CASSDYRTGLAEAFF.

The V gene is TRBV6-2 or TRBV6-3, the J gene TRBJ1-1; D call uncertain. Between the trimmed V and J ends, which lost 2 bases and 4 bases, there was a span of 8 bases. CDR3 size: 13 residues. Germline V gene sequence: CDR1 MNHEY, CDR2 SVGEGT. CDR3 coding DNA: TGTGCCAGCAGTTACCTGAGCCCCACTGAAGCTTTCTTT. Translated: CASSYLSPTEAFF.

This clonotype was seen at least ten times. The rearrangement links TRBV4-3 to TRBJ1-1; the D gene is possibly TRBD1 (5 bases). Germline CDR1 is LGHNA and CDR2 is YSLEER. The CDR3 runs to 13 residues. V was pared by 0 bases and J by 6 bases, with 8 bases between. CDR3 in amino acids: CASSQEEGAEAFF. The CDR3 bases are TGCGCCAGCAGCCAAGAAGAAGGGGCTGAAGCTTTCTTT.

This clonotype was detected many times. The chain couples TRBV6-4 to TRBJ1-2, with D unresolved. The CDR3 totals 12 residues. The germline V and J ends were trimmed by 6 bases and 3 bases, with 8 bases remaining between them. Germline V CDR1 and CDR2: MRHNA, SNTAGT. Here the CDR3 reads CASRGMDYGYTF. DNA for the CDR3: TGTGCCAGCAGAGGGATGGACTATGGCTACACCTTC.

The chain is built from TRBV7-6 and TRBJ2-3, with D maybe TRBD1 (5 bases). Germline CDR1 and CDR2: SGHVS and FNYEAQ. This CDR3 region has 18 residues. Trimming took 2 bases from V and 2 from J, leaving 20 bases between them. CDR3 protein: CASSLNHPTARHTDTQYF. CDR3 in DNA: TGTGCCAGCAGCTTAAACCACCCGACAGCCCGGCACACAGATACGCAGTATTTT.

The table lists this clonotype with many counts. This chain connects TRBV7-3 to TRBJ2-1; 7 positions match TRBD1. Germline CDR1 and CDR2: SGHTA and FQGTGA. V was clipped by 4 bases and J by 0 bases; unmatched bases: 6. This CDR3 region has 16 residues. In DNA, the CDR3 is TGTGCCAGCAGCTATACAGGGGTGGGCTCCTACAATGAGCAGTTCTTC. This sequence encodes CASSYTGVGSYNEQFF.

This clonotype was recorded a few times. J is TRBJ1-5 and V is TRBV6-1; D is unresolved. The germline V gene has CDR1 MNHNS and CDR2 SASEGT. V shed 1 base and J shed 0 bases, with 10 bases lying between them. CDR3 length: 16 amino acids. The CDR3 protein is CASSEVPGYSNQPQHF. The CDR3 nucleotides are TGTGCCAGCAGTGAAGTTCCGGGGTATAGCAATCAGCCCCAGCATTTT.

This clonotype has ten or more counts. This chain links TRBV27 with TRBJ1-1; 7 nucleotides agree with TRBD1. Trimming cost V 6 bases and J 2 bases; bases outside gene matches: 6. Germline CDR1 reads MNHEY; CDR2 reads SMNVEV (reference sequence). The length of the CDR3 is 14 residues. CDR3 coding DNA: TGTGCCAGCAGGTTTCAGGGGGATAACACTGAAGCTTTCTTT. This sequence encodes CASRFQGDNTEAFF.

V and J are TRBV29-1 and TRBJ2-3, with D possibly being TRBD1 (6 bases). Germline V gives CDR1 SQVTM, CDR2 ANQGSEA. The CDR3 length is 14 residues. Trimming stripped 7 bases from V and 6 bases from J, with 20 bases between. The CDR3 DNA follows: TGCAGCGGGGGGCCTATAGGGTTCGGGGATACGCAGTATTTT. Protein sequence: CSGGPIGFGDTQYF.

This clonotype was seen more than once but under ten times. The V gene is TRBV2, the J gene TRBJ1-2, with no clear D. CDR1 and CDR2 (germline): SNHLY, FYNNEI. The CDR3 is made up of 10 amino acids. V was pared by 3 bases and J by 8 bases, with 4 bases between. CDR3 DNA sequence: TGTGCCAGCAGTGATGGAGGCTACACCTTC. Residues: CASSDGGYTF.

There are many counts of this clonotype. The chain combines TRBV5-1 with TRBJ2-7; D unclear. This CDR3 is built from 14 residues. Trimming took 0 bases from V and 2 from J, leaving 9 bases between them. Germline V gene lookup returns CDR1 SGHRS and CDR2 YFSETQ. CDR3 nucleotide sequence: TGCGCCAGCAGCTTGGGCGGTGTTCCCTACGAGCAGTACTTC. It yields the protein CASSLGGVPYEQYF.

This clonotype has ten or more counts. The chain uses TRBV15 and TRBJ2-7; 8 nucleotides match TRBD1. The CDR3 sequence is 16 residues long. Germline V gene sequence: CDR1 LNHNV, CDR2 YYDKDF (reference sequence). The V gene end was trimmed by 0 bases and the J gene end by 2 bases; junction bases not matched to a gene: 6. The CDR3, as DNA: TGTGCCACCAGCAGAGATTGGGGGACAGGAACCTACGAGCAGTACTTC. Protein product: CATSRDWGTGTYEQYF. The complete variable domain, with remaining parts taken from reference TRBV15 and TRBJ2-7, reads DAMVIQNPRYQVTQFGKPVTLSCSQTLNHNVMYWYQQKSSQAPKLLFHYYDKDFNNEADTPDNFQSRRPNTSFCFLDIRSPGLGDTAMYLCATSRDWGTGTYEQYFGPGTRLTVT.

This clonotype has at least ten counts. The V call is TRBV4-1, the J call TRBJ2-7; 10 positions agree with TRBD1. This CDR3 is 18 amino acids long. V shed 5 bases and J 0 bases; nucleotides not matched to a gene: 13. CDR1 is MGHRA and CDR2 is YSYEKL in the germline V gene. CDR3 bases: TGCGCCAGCAGCAATACCGACAGGGGGCGCGTAAGCTCCTACGAGCAGTACTTC. Protein product: CASSNTDRGRVSSYEQYF.

This clonotype showed up just a few times. The chain combines TRBV24-1 with TRBJ2-1, with TRBD2 matching over 11 bases. This CDR3 spans 15 amino acids. V lost 1 base and J lost 10; bases outside the gene matches: 5. In germline, CDR1 is KGHDR, CDR2 SFDVKD. The CDR3 sequence is CATSDFSGGAGEQFF. The CDR3 bases are TGTGCCACCAGTGATTTTAGCGGGGGGGCGGGCGAGCAGTTCTTC.

The chain recombines TRBV25-1 with TRBJ2-7; TRBD1 agrees at 8 bases. The CDR3 is 15 residues long. V was clipped by 5 bases and J by 3 bases; unmatched bases: 9. Germline V gives CDR1 MGHDK, CDR2 SYGVNS. The CDR3, as DNA: TGTGCCAGCAGTCCAAATCTCGGACAGGGCTACGAGCAGTACTTC. This sequence encodes CASSPNLGQGYEQYF.